A single sample gave rise to the 14 T cell receptor beta chains below, sequenced in a study of T cell clusters in autoimmune cytopenias. One tube held mixed TRB-A and TRB-B primer pools for touch-down PCR. For each CDR3 protein, TCRdb gives one entry from its re-call of the multiplex PCR reads, without DNA. The listing records 5,500 to 8,000 distinct CDR3 sequences. Each sample's input was approximately 0.25 ug genomic DNA, 30,000 to 45,000 genome equivalents. This sample was also put to use in a study of T cell repertoires in aging, cancer and after chemotherapy.

Sequencing used peripheral blood. The receptors stem from a human donor in good health.

The chain is built from TRBV10-3 and TRBJ2-7; the D call of TRBD2 rests on TCRdb alone, since no DNA is present to check it. The CDR3 length is 14 residues. The germline V gene has CDR1 ENHRY and CDR2 SYGVKD. The CDR3 sequence is CAISGLAGDHEQYF.

The rearrangement links TRBV6-1 to TRBJ2-1. This CDR3 region has 16 residues. CDR1 MNHNS and CDR2 SASEGT come from the germline V gene. CDR3 loop: CASSERQGRPYNEQFF.

The chain couples TRBV6-1 to TRBJ1-2; with no DNA, the TCRdb D assignment of TRBD1 cannot be verified. From germline, CDR1 is MNHNS and CDR2 SASEGT. CDR3 size: 16 residues. CDR3 sequence: CASSEATGGPGYGYTF.

Measured by frequency, this clonotype is medium-sized. The CDR3 sequence is CSVIGGGLARDTQYF. V is TRBV29-1 and J is TRBJ2-3; TCRdb proposes TRBD2, but this gene call is untestable without DNA. The CDR3 sequence is 15 residues long. Germline values: CDR1 SQVTM, CDR2 ANQGSEA.

The J gene is TRBJ1-5, the V gene TRBV6-6; TCRdb reports TRBD1, a call that lacks DNA to check it against. CDR1 and CDR2 from the germline V gene are MNHNY and SVGAGI (reference sequence). This CDR3 region has 16 residues. The CDR3 region is CASTPRDRGRNQPQHF.

This clonotype ranks as medium-sized in terms of frequency. The rearrangement uses TRBV15 and TRBJ2-5; TCRdb names TRBD2, which stays unverified in the absence of DNA. Germline V gene data show CDR1 as LNHNV and CDR2 as YYDKDF (reference sequence). This CDR3 spans 15 amino acids. The CDR3 reads CATSRDFAGVETQYF. The whole variable domain, filled in from reference TRBV15 and TRBJ2-5, reads DAMVIQNPRYQVTQFGKPVTLSCSQTLNHNVMYWYQQKSSQAPKLLFHYYDKDFNNEADTPDNFQSRRPNTSFCFLDIRSPGLGDTAMYLCATSRDFAGVETQYFGPGTRLLVL.

This clonotype ranks as large in terms of frequency. The chain couples TRBV29-1 to TRBJ2-3; lacking DNA, the TRBD2 call made by TCRdb goes unchecked. From germline, CDR1 is SQVTM and CDR2 ANQGSEA. This CDR3 region has 14 residues. This chain's CDR3 is CSLRTSGPPHTQYF.

V gene TRBV19 combines with J gene TRBJ1-6; TCRdb reports TRBD1, a call that lacks DNA to check it against. The germline CDR1 and CDR2 sequences are LNHDA and SQIVND (reference sequence). The CDR3 is made up of 14 amino acids. CDR3: CASRPTGNNSPLHF.

This sequence joins TRBV12-3 or TRBV12-4 and TRBJ1-3; the TRBD1 assignment by TCRdb is unverifiable without DNA. This CDR3 is 17 amino acids long. CDR3 sequence: CASSKIGQGATGNTIYF.

The chain carries TRBV20-1 and TRBJ2-5; TCRdb's assignment of TRBD2 cannot be checked, as there is no DNA. Germline CDR1 DFQATT, CDR2 SNEGSKA (reference sequence). The CDR3 is made up of 17 amino acids. This CDR3 reads CSATLALAGGYQETQYF.

This chain's CDR3 is CSVPTSGSGYEQYF. The genes are TRBV29-1 and TRBJ2-7; TCRdb calls TRBD2, which cannot be checked without DNA. The CDR3 sequence is 14 residues long. The germline gives CDR1 SQVTM, CDR2 ANQGSEA.

The chain couples TRBV27 to TRBJ2-1; the TCRdb call, TRBD2, lacks DNA for checking. Germline V gene data show CDR1 as MNHEY and CDR2 as SMNVEV (reference sequence). This CDR3 has 17 residues. The CDR3 loop reads CASSLSVGGVRGNEQFF.

Its frequency marks this clonotype as medium-sized. The V call is TRBV15, the J call TRBJ2-7; TCRdb's assignment of TRBD1 cannot be checked, as there is no DNA. The CDR3 is made up of 14 amino acids. Germline CDR1 and CDR2: LNHNV and YYDKDF (reference sequence). Here the CDR3 reads CATSERTGGYEQYF.

This clonotype is called medium-sized based on its frequency. This sequence joins TRBV19 and TRBJ2-1. The CDR3 extends over 12 amino acids. In germline, CDR1 is LNHDA, CDR2 SQIVND (reference sequence). This CDR3 is CASSKDRLEQFF.